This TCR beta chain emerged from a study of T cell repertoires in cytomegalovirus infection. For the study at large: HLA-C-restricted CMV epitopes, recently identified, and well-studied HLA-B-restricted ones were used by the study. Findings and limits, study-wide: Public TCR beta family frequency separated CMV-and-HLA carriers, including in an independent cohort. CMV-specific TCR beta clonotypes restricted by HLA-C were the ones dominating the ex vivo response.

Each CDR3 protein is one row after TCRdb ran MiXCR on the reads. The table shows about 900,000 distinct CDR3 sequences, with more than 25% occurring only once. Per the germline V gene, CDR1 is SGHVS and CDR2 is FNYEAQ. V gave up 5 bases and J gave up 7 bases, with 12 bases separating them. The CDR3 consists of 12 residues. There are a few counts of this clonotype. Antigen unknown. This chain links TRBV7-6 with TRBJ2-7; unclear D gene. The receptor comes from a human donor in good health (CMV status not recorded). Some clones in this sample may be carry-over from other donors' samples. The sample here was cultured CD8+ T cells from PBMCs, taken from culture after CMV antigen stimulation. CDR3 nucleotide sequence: TGTGCCAGCAGCGGGCCCTCCGCTGAGCAGTACTTC. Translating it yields CASSGPSAEQYF.